This T cell receptor beta chain was recorded in a study of cytomegalovirus exposure and HLA in healthy donors. Overall study results and limits: HLA alleles were associated with 15,000 to 20,000 TCR beta sequences in a later analysis at 0.05 false discovery rate. Earlier analysis yielded a pattern in which most TCR beta V segments were productive about 90% or about 30% of the time.

This clone is a singleton in its sample. Its antigen is still unknown. Use of 60 Vbeta and 13 Jbeta primers characterized the PCR. The repertoire was sequenced with immunoSEQ multiplex PCR; TCRdb's copy has only in-frame clones and lacks some. Of roughly 240,000 clones listed, approximately 84% are singletons. CDR1 is SEHNR and CDR2 is FQNEAQ in the germline V gene (reference sequence). V dropped 0 bases and J dropped 7 bases, with 15 bases sitting between them. This CDR3 is 15 amino acids long. The chain joins TRBV7-9 to TRBJ1-2, with D possibly matching TRBD1 (5 bases). Sequencing was performed on PBMCs. This TCR derives from a girl under 10 years old in good health and CMV-seronegative. CDR3 bases: TGTGCCAGCAGCTTAGCAGTGGGTTCCGGGGGTGGCTACACCTTC. It translates to CASSLAVGSGGGYTF.